The 14 T cell receptor beta chains listed next were all sequenced from one sample in a study of shared T cell receptors in the human thymus. Profiling relied on immunoSEQ multiplex PCR, and the TCRdb table lists in-frame clones only, not all of them. The sample yields over 650,000 clones, about 87% seen once. These data also formed part of another study, on human thymus T cells.

The sequenced sample consisted of thymocytes. These receptor sequences come from a boy under three years old with a congenital heart defect.

The rearrangement links TRBV18 to TRBJ2-3, with TRBD2 matching over 11 bases. Trimming at V came to 0 bases and at J to 2 bases, leaving 1 base not matched to a gene. The CDR3 sequence is 16 residues long. CDR1 is KGHSH and CDR2 is LQKENI in the germline V gene. The CDR3 region is CASSPPLAGDTDTQYF. In DNA form, the CDR3 reads TGTGCCAGCTCACCACCACTAGCGGGGGACACAGATACGCAGTATTTT.

The V gene is TRBV27, the J gene TRBJ1-2, with D unclear. The V and J ends lost 5 bases and 7 bases respectively, with 17 bases between them. The V gene's germline CDR1 is MNHEY and CDR2 SMNVEV (reference sequence). This CDR3 comprises 14 residues. CDR3 nucleotides: TGTGCCAGCAGTCCGGAGGGCCTCCTCGGTGGCTACACCTTC. Translated: CASSPEGLLGGYTF.

Here the CDR3 reads CAIVGGSGELFF. The CDR3 DNA sequence: TGTGCCATCGTCGGCGGGTCCGGGGAGCTGTTTTTT. The chain uses TRBV6-1 and TRBJ2-2, with a weak D call TRBD2 (5 bases). Trimming stripped 10 bases from V and 6 bases from J, with 12 bases between. The CDR3 consists of 12 residues. Germline V lookup: CDR1 MNHNS, CDR2 SASEGT.

A few counts support this clone. The J gene is TRBJ2-7, the V gene TRBV10-3; 11 nucleotides line up with TRBD1. The length of the CDR3 is 12 residues. Germline V gene sequence: CDR1 ENHRY, CDR2 SYGVKD. V gave up 10 bases and J gave up 4 bases; unmatched junction bases: 3. The CDR3 loop reads CATRDRGYEQYF. The CDR3 DNA follows: TGTGCCACTCGGGACAGGGGGTACGAGCAGTACTTC.

The V and J genes are TRBV5-6 and TRBJ2-5, with TRBD2 identical over 11 bases. This CDR3 is 16 amino acids long. V dropped 4 bases and J dropped 9; count of bases not matched to a gene: 14. The germline CDR1 and CDR2 sequences are SGHDT and YYEEEE. The CDR3 loop reads CASSGLAGGPPGAQYF. DNA for the CDR3: TGTGCCAGCAGCGGGCTAGCGGGGGGCCCCCCAGGGGCCCAGTACTTC.

The chain joins TRBV11-2 to TRBJ2-7; 7 nucleotides line up with TRBD1. V lost 4 bases to trimming and J lost 4 bases; unmatched junction nucleotides: 7. The CDR3 sequence is 14 residues long. The germline gives CDR1 SGHAT, CDR2 FQNNGV. The CDR3: CASSCGTEEYEQYF. CDR3 bases: TGTGCCAGCAGCTGTGGGACAGAAGAATACGAGCAGTACTTC.

The V and J genes are TRBV4-1 and TRBJ2-7; 10 bases are a match to TRBD1. Germline V CDR1 and CDR2: MGHRA, YSYEKL. V dropped 0 bases and J dropped 3; count of bases not matched to a gene: 2. This CDR3 spans 15 amino acids. The CDR3 protein is CASSQEGTGDYEQYF. CDR3 nucleotides: TGCGCCAGCAGCCAAGAGGGGACAGGGGACTACGAGCAGTACTTC.

The chain links TRBV5-5 to TRBJ2-7; 10 bases fit TRBD1. J was trimmed by 4 bases and V by 5 bases; bases with no gene match: 9. The germline V gene encodes CDR1 SGHKS and CDR2 YYEKEE (reference sequence). This CDR3 is 15 amino acids long. CDR3 sequence reads: CASRSRGTGVYEQYF. In nucleotides, the CDR3 is TGTGCCAGCAGGTCGCGGGGGACAGGGGTATACGAGCAGTACTTC. Using reference TRBV5-5 and TRBJ2-7 for the parts outside the CDR3, the full variable domain is DAGVTQSPTHLIKTRGQQVTLRCSPISGHKSVSWYQQVLGQGPQFIFQYYEKEERGRGNFPDRFSARQFPNYSSELNVNALLLGDSALYLCASRSRGTGVYEQYFGPGTRLTVT.

Details on this clone: Other DNA sequences in the same sample also yield this CDR3. This chain connects TRBV5-1 to TRBJ2-7, with 12 bases aligning to TRBD2. The CDR3 totals 15 residues. Germline V gives CDR1 SGHRS, CDR2 YFSETQ. The junction had 2 bases not matched to a gene; V was cut back by 0 bases and J by 4 bases. For the CDR3, the DNA is TGCGCCAGCAGCTTGGGACTAGCGGGAGCTTACGAGCAGTACTTC. This translates into CASSLGLAGAYEQYF.

This clone was observed a handful of times. This chain links TRBV11-3 with TRBJ2-2, with TRBD2 identical over 14 bases. Germline CDR1 SGHNT, CDR2 YENEEA. This CDR3 spans 16 amino acids. V lost 2 bases and J lost 8; bases outside the gene matches: 4. The CDR3: CASSLPGLAGAGELFF. The CDR3 bases are TGTGCCAGCAGCTTACCGGGACTAGCGGGAGCTGGGGAGCTGTTTTTT.

This clone was recorded only once. The genes are TRBV27 and TRBJ2-7, with 9 bases aligning to TRBD1. The germline V gene encodes CDR1 MNHEY and CDR2 SMNVEV (reference sequence). Trimming removed 3 bases from V and 6 bases from J; junction bases left unmatched: 9. This CDR3 comprises 15 residues. The chain's CDR3 is CASSFYRTGVCEQYF. The CDR3 DNA follows: TGTGCCAGCAGTTTTTATAGGACAGGGGTTTGCGAGCAGTACTTC.

The chain is built from TRBV28 and TRBJ2-7, with TRBD1 matching 9 bases. V lost 0 bases, J lost 7 bases, and 13 bases stayed unmatched. CDR1 is MDHEN, CDR2 SYDVKM, per germline. The length of the CDR3 is 17 residues. In DNA, the CDR3 is TGTGCCAGCAGTTTATGTGATTACCGGACAGGGGAGTATGAGCAGTACTTC. Translating gives CASSLCDYRTGEYEQYF.

V gene TRBV6-5 combines with J gene TRBJ2-7; possibly TRBD2 for D (6 bases). Germline assignment: CDR1 MNHEY and CDR2 SVGAGI. The length of the CDR3 is 15 residues. V dropped 4 bases and J dropped 1 base, with 14 bases sitting between them. CDR3 amino acids: CASSSLPRESYEQYF. CDR3 bases: TGTGCCAGCAGTTCATTACCCCGGGAGTCCTACGAGCAGTACTTC.

This rearrangement joins TRBV2 to TRBJ2-7, with D possibly being TRBD1 (6 bases). Germline V gene lookup returns CDR1 SNHLY and CDR2 FYNNEI. V lost 11 bases and J lost 3, with 11 bases in between. The CDR3 is made up of 11 amino acids. CDR3 bases: TGTGCCCTCCGGACAGACTACGAGCAGTACTTC. Amino acid sequence: CALRTDYEQYF.